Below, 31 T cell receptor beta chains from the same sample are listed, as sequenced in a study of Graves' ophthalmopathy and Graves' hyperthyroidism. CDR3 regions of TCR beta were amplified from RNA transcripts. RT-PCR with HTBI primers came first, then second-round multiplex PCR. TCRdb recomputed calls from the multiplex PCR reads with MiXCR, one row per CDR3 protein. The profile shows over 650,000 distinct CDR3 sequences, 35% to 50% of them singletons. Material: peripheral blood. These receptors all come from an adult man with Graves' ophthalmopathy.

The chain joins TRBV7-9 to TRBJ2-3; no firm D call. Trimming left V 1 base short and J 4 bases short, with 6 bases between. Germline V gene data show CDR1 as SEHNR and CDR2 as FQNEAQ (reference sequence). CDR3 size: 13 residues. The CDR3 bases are TGTGCCAGCAGCTTAGGCATGGCAGATACGCAGTATTTT. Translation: CASSLGMADTQYF.

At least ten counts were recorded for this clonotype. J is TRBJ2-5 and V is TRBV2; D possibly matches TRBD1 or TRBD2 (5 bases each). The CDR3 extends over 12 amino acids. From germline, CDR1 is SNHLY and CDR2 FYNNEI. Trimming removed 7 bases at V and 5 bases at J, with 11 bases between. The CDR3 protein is CASKRGTETQYF. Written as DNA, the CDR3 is TGTGCCAGCAAACGGGGCACGGAGACCCAGTACTTC.

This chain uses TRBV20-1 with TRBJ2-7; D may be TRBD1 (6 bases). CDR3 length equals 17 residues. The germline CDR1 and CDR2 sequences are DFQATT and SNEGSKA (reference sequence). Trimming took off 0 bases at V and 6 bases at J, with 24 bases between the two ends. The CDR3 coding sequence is TGCAGTGCTAGAGATGGGATAAGCACAGGGATCGGCTCCGAGCAGTACTTC. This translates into CSARDGISTGIGSEQYF.

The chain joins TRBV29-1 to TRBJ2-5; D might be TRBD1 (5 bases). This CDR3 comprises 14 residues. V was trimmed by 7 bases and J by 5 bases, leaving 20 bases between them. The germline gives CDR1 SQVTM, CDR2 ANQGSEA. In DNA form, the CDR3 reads TGCAGCGCCGACAGTACTAACACCGGGGAGACCCAGTACTTC. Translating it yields CSADSTNTGETQYF.

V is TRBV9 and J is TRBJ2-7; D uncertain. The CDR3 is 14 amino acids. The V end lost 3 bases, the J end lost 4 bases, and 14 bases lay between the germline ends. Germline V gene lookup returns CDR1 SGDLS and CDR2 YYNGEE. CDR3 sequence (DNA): TGTGCCAGCAGCGCCCAGACCGGATCATACGAGCAGTACTTC. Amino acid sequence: CASSAQTGSYEQYF.

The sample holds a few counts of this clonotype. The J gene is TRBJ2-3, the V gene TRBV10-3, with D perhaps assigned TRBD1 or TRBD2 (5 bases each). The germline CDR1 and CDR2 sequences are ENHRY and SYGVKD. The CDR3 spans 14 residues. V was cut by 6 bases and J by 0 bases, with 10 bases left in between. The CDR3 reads CAIRGTFSTDTQYF. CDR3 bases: TGTGCCATCAGGGGGACGTTTAGCACAGATACGCAGTATTTT.

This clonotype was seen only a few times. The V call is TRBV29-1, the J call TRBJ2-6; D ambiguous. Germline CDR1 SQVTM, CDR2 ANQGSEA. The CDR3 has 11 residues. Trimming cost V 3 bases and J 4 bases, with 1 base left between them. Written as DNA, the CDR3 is TGCAGCGTTGAGGGGGCCAACGTCCTGACTTTC. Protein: CSVEGANVLTF.

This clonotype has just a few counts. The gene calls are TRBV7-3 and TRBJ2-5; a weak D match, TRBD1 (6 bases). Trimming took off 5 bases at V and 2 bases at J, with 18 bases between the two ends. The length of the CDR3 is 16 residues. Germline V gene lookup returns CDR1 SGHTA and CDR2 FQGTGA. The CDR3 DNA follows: TGTGCCAGCAGCCCGCAGGGGCAAGCGCCGCAAGAGACCCAGTACTTC. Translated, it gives CASSPQGQAPQETQYF.

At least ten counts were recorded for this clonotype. The CDR3 coding sequence is TGCAGTGCTAGCACCCCCGGATACGAGCAGTACTTC. It encodes CSASTPGYEQYF. The chain joins TRBV20-1 to TRBJ2-7; no firm D call. The germline V gene encodes CDR1 DFQATT and CDR2 SNEGSKA (reference sequence). V was cut by 3 bases and J by 4 bases, with 10 bases left in between. The length of the CDR3 is 12 residues.

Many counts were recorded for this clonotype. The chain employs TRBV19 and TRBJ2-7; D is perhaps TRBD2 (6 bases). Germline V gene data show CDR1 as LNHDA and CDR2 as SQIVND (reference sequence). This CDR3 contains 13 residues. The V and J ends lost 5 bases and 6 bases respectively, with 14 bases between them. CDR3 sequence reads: CASSPGTPSEQYF. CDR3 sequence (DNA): TGTGCCAGTAGTCCGGGGACTCCCAGCGAGCAGTACTTC.

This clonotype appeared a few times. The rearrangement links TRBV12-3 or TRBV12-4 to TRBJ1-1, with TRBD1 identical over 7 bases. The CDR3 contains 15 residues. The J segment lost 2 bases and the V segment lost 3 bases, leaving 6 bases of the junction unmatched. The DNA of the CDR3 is TGTGCCAGCAGTTTTCTGAGACAGGGTAACACTGAAGCTTTCTTT. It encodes CASSFLRQGNTEAFF.

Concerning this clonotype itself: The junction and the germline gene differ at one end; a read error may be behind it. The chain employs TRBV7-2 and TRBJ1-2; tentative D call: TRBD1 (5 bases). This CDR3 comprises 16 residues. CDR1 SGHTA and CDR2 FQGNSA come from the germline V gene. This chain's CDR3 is CASGLERGRGQYGYTF. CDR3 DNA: TGTGCCAGCGGCTTAGAAAGGGGTAGGGGCCAGTATGGCTACACCTTC.

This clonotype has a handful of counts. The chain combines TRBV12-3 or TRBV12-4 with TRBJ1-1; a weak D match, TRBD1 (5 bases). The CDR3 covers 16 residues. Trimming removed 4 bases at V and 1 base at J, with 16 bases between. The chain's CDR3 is CASSSRFGGSNTEAFF. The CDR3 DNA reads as TGTGCCAGCAGTTCCCGCTTTGGGGGGTCGAACACTGAAGCTTTCTTT.

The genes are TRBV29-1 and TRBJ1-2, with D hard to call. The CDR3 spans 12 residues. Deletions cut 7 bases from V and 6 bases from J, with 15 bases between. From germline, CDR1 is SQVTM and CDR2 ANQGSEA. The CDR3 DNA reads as TGCAGCGCCGCAAATAGGGAGAATGGCTACACCTTC. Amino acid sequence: CSAANRENGYTF.

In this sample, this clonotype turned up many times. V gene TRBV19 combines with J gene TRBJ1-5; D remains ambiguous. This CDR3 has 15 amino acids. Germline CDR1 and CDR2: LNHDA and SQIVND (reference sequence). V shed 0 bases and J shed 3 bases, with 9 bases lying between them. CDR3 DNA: TGTGCCAGTAGTATAGAATGGGCCACCAATCAGCCCCAGCATTTT. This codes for CASSIEWATNQPQHF.

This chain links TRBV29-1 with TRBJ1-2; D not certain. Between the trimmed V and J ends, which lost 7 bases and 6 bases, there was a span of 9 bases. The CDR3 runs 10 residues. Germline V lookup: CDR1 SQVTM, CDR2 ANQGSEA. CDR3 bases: TGCAGCGCAGAAGTAGATGGCTACACCTTC. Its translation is CSAEVDGYTF.

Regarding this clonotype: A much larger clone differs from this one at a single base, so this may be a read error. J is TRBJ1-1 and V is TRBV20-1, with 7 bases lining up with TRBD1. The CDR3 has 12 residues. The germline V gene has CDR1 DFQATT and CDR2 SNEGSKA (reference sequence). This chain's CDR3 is CSARGRQGWASF. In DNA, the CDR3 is TGCAGTGCTAGAGGTCGACAGGGATGGGCTTCCTTT.

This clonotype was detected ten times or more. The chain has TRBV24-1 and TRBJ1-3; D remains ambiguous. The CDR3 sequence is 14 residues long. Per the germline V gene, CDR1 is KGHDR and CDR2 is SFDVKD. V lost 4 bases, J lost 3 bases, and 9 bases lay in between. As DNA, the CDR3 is TGTGCCACCAGTGACTCTCAAGTTGGAAACACCATATATTTT. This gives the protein CATSDSQVGNTIYF.

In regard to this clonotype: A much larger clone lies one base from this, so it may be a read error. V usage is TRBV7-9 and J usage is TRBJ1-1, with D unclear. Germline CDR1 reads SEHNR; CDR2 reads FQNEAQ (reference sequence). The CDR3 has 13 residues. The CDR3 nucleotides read TGTGCCGGCAGCTTTCGGGTGTCCACTGAAGCTTTCTTT. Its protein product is CAGSFRVSTEAFF.

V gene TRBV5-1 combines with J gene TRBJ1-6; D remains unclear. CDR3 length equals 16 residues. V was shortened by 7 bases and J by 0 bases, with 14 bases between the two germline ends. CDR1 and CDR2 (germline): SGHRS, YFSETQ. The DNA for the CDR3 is TGCGCCAGCTCGCTCAATCCCAGCTCCTATAATTCACCCCTCCACTTT. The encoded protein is CASSLNPSSYNSPLHF.

The CDR3 bases are TGCGCCAGCGCCGGGACACTCGCGACCCAGTACTTC. Its translation is CASAGTLATQYF. The V and J genes are TRBV10-2 and TRBJ2-5; TRBD1 might be the D (6 bases). The CDR3 totals 12 residues. With 8 bases removed from V and 7 bases from J, the gap between germline ends came to 14 bases. CDR1 and CDR2 from the germline V gene are WSHSY and SAAADI.

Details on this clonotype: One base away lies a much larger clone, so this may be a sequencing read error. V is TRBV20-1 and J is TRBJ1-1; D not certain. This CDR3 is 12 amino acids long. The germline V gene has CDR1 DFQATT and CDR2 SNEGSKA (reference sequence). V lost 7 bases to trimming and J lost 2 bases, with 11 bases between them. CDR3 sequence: CSVRPHNTEAFF. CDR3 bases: TGCAGTGTCCGGCCCCATAACACTGAAGCTTTCTTT.

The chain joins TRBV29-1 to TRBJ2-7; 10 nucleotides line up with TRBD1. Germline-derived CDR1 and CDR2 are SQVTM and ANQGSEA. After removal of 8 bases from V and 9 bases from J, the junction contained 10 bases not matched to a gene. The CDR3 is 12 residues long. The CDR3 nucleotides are TGCAGCCAACCGGGACAGGGGCGCGCGCAGTACTTC. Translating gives CSQPGQGRAQYF.

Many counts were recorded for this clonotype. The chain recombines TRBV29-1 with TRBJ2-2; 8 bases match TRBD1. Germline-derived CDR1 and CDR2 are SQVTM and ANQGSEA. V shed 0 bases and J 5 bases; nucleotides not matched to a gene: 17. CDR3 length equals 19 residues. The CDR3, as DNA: TGCAGCGTTGAAGATCCCTGGCTTTCCAGGGGGCTAACGACCGGGGAGCTGTTTTTT. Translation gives CSVEDPWLSRGLTTGELFF.

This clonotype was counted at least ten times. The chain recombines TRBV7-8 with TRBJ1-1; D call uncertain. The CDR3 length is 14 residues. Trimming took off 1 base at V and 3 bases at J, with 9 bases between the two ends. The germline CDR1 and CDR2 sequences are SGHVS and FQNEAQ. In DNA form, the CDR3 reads TGTGCCAGCAGCTTAGTAGGTGGGGACACTGAAGCTTTCTTT. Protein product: CASSLVGGDTEAFF.

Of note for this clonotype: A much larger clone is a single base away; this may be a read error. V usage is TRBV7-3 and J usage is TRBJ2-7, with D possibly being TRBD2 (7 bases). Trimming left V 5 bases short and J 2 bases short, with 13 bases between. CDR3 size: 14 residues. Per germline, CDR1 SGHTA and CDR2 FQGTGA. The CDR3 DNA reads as TGTGCCAGCAGCCCCCAGGGGAGGGCCTACGAGCAGTACTTC. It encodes CASSPQGRAYEQYF.

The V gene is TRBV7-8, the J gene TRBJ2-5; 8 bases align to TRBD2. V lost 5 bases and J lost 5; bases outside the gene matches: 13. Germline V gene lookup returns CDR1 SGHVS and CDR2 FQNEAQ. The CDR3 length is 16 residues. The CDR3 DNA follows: TGTGCCAGCAGCACCTCCTTTCGGGGGGGCCTTGAGACCCAGTACTTC. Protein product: CASSTSFRGGLETQYF.

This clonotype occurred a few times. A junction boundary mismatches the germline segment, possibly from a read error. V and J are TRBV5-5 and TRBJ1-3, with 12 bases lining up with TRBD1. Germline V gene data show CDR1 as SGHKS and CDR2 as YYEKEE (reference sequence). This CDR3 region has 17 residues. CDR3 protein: CASSRVGTGGAGDTIYF. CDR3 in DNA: TGCGCCAGCAGTCGTGTCGGGACAGGGGGCGCCGGGGACACCATATATTTT.

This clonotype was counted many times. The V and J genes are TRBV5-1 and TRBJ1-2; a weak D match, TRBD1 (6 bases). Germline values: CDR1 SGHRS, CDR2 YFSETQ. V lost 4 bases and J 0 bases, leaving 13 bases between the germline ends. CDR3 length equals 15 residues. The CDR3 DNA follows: TGCGCCAGCAGCCCGGACAGTTGGGCTAACTATGGCTACACCTTC. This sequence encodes CASSPDSWANYGYTF.

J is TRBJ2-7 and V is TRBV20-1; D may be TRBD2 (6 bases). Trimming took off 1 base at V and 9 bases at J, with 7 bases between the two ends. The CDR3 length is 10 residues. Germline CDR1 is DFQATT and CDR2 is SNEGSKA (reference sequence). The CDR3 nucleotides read TGCAGTGCTAGAGGGGACTTGCAGTACTTC. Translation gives CSARGDLQYF.

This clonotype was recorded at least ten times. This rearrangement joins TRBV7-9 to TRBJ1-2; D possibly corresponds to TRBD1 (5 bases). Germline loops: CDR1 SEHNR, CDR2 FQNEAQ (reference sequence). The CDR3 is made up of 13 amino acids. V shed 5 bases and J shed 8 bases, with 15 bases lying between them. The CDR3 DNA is TGTGCCAGCAGCCGGGACGGCCGAGGAGGCTACACCTTC. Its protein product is CASSRDGRGGYTF.